The following is a T cell receptor beta chain sequence with its context. Antigen unknown. The sample originates from a study of T-cell reconstitution after alpha-beta-depleted transplantation in children. The library targeted TCRbeta and was prepared with unique molecular identifiers. TCRdb fed the PCR reads into MiXCR, producing one record per CDR3 protein. The table includes about a million distinct CDR3 sequences, about 29% detected once. Notes on the study in general: Surviving recipient T cells and thymic progenitors accounted for the high day-60 TCRbeta diversity observed in some patients. Most T-cell counts and diversity one year after the transplant came from T cells that were newly produced.

Trimming shortened V by 1 base and J by 4 bases, and 5 bases separated the two germline ends. The V gene's germline CDR1 is SGHKS and CDR2 YYEKEE (reference sequence). CDR3 length: 12 residues. The chain carries TRBV5-5 and TRBJ2-5; D is uncertain. This receptor was identified in a boy less than two years old who had a stem cell transplant for SCID, so the T cells may come from the graft donor. This specimen consisted of PBMCs, mostly from graft donor cells, obtained 360 days after TCRalphabeta/CD19-depleted stem cell transplant. In nucleotides, the CDR3 is TGTGCCAGCAGCTTGATGCTAGAGACCCAGTACTTC. Translation gives CASSLMLETQYF.